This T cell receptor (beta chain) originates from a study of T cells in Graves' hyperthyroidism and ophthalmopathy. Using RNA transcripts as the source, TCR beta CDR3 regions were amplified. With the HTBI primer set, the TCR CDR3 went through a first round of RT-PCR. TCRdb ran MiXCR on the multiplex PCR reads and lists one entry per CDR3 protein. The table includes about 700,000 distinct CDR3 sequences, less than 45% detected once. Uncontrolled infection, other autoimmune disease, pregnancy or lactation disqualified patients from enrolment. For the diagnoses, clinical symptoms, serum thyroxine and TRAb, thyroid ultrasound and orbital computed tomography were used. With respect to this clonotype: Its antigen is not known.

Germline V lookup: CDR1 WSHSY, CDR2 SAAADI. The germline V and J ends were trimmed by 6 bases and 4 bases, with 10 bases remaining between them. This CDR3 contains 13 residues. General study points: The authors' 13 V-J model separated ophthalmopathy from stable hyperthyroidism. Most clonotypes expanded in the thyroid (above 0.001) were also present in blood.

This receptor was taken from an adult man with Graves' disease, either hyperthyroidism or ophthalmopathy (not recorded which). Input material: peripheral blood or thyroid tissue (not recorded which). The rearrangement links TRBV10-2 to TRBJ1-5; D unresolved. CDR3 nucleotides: TGCGCCAGCAGCATGGCTTATAATCAGCCCCAGCATTTT. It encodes CASSMAYNQPQHF.